This T cell receptor beta chain was recovered during a study of cytomegalovirus exposure and HLA in healthy donors. Overall study context: Counted in an early data release were approximately 80 million unique TCRs from HLA-typed donors.

The length of the CDR3 is 14 residues. Trimming removed 6 bases at V and 3 bases at J, with 15 bases between. Germline assignment: CDR1 MGHDK and CDR2 SYGVNS. On this clone: Antigen unknown.

The PCR had 60 Vbeta and 13 Jbeta primers. Here immunoSEQ multiplex PCR was the method, and the copy in TCRdb shows in-frame clones only, minus some. Of around 150,000 clones listed, roughly 75% are singletons. Study-wide results and caveats: Later on, an analysis showed TCR association rates differing by HLA locus, with DRB1 the most and HLA-C the fewest. Cytomegalovirus status was reportedly diagnosed by the classifier with high sensitivity and specificity.

Source material: PBMCs. This clonotype was obtained from a man younger than 30 in good health and CMV-seropositive. The J gene is TRBJ2-7, the V gene TRBV25-1; maybe TRBD2 (5 bases). The CDR3 nucleotides read TGTGCCAGCAGACTCGGAGCGGCCGACTACGAGCAGTACTTC. It translates to CASRLGAADYEQYF.